These 7 T cell receptor beta chains came from one sample sequenced in a study of CD8+CD57+ T cells in acquired aplastic anemia. The use of genomic DNA as template underpinned the TCR beta VDJ and CDR3 profiling. TCRdb ran MiXCR on the reads and lists one entry per CDR3 protein. The sample has around 130,000 distinct CDR3 sequences, over 55% seen once. Sequencing involved patients with CD8+CD57+ cell expansion previously shown by flow cytometry. Sequencing input: sorted CD4+, CD8+, or CD8+CD57+ T cells (not recorded which) from PBMCs. All receptors come from a human donor with aplastic anemia.

The gene calls are TRBV2 and TRBJ1-5; perhaps TRBD1 as D (5 bases). Germline values: CDR1 SNHLY, CDR2 FYNNEI. V was cut by 6 bases and J by 0 bases, with 12 bases left in between. CDR3 length: 15 amino acids. The CDR3 here is CASSADTYSNQPQHF. For the CDR3, the DNA is TGTGCCAGCAGCGCGGACACGTATAGCAATCAGCCCCAGCATTTT.

The chain joins TRBV27 to TRBJ2-7; no reliable D call. V was clipped by 0 bases and J by 2 bases, with 5 bases between them. The germline gives CDR1 MNHEY, CDR2 SMNVEV (reference sequence). The CDR3 has 13 residues. CDR3 loop: CASSLSRTYEQYF. CDR3 nucleotide sequence: TGTGCCAGCAGTTTATCCCGAACCTACGAGCAGTACTTC.

The sample holds many counts of this clonotype. V and J are TRBV5-1 and TRBJ2-7; TRBD2 matches 11 bases. CDR3 size: 15 residues. Germline V gene lookup returns CDR1 SGHRS and CDR2 YFSETQ. Losses at the gene ends were 3 bases for V and 3 bases for J; bases not matched to a gene: 5. Here the CDR3 DNA reads TGCGCCAGCAGCTCGGAACTAGCGGGGGTCTACGAGCAGTACTTC. This gives the protein CASSSELAGVYEQYF.

This chain connects TRBV9 to TRBJ2-7; D is unresolved. The CDR3 is made up of 12 amino acids. CDR1 and CDR2 (germline): SGDLS, YYNGEE. V lost 4 bases, J lost 5 bases, and 10 bases lay in between. CDR3 DNA: TGTGCCAGCAGCCGCCAAGGGCACGAGCAGTACTTC. Its translation: CASSRQGHEQYF.

In this sample, this clonotype turned up many times. This chain uses TRBV7-9 with TRBJ1-4; no reliable D call. The CDR3 runs 15 residues. Per germline, CDR1 SEHNR and CDR2 FQNEAQ (reference sequence). Trimming took off 5 bases at V and 6 bases at J, with 16 bases between the two ends. The CDR3 spells CASSLRLGVDEKLFF. DNA of the CDR3: TGTGCCAGCAGCCTTCGCTTGGGCGTGGATGAAAAACTGTTTTTT.

The chain joins TRBV12-5 to TRBJ2-7; the D is unclear. CDR3 size: 11 residues. CDR1 is LGHNT, CDR2 FRNRAP, per germline. V was cut by 1 base and J by 4 bases, with 2 bases left in between. The CDR3 DNA sequence: TGTGCTAGTGGTTTGGGGTACGAGCAGTACTTC. Its translation is CASGLGYEQYF.

This chain links TRBV4-3 with TRBJ2-2, with D hard to call. Looked up from germline, CDR1 is LGHNA and CDR2 is YSLEER. This CDR3 has 16 amino acids. V lost 1 base and J lost 1, with 10 bases in between. As DNA, the CDR3 is TGCGCCAGCAGCCAAGGGACGACACGGAACACCGGGGAGCTGTTTTTT. As protein: CASSQGTTRNTGELFF.